This passage covers 32 T cell receptor beta chains from one sample sequenced in a study of blood T cells in healthy people across ages. The use of a sample-barcoded 5' primer and a J-beta primer mix characterized a second PCR of 7 to 11 cycles. TCRdb itself ran the 5' RACE reads through MiXCR, one entry per CDR3 protein. Of around 690,000 distinct CDR3 sequences listed, roughly three fifths are singletons. The sequenced sample consisted of blood. All receptors derive from a man aged 55-75 years in good health.

V is TRBV10-3 and J is TRBJ2-1; no definite D call. The V and J ends lost 3 bases and 0 bases respectively, with 9 bases between them. Germline V gene sequence: CDR1 ENHRY, CDR2 SYGVKD. The CDR3 sequence is 15 residues long. The CDR3 spells CAISDPRSSYNEQFF. In nucleotides, the CDR3 is TGTGCCATCAGTGACCCCCGGAGCTCCTACAATGAGCAGTTCTTC.

The chain joins TRBV6-9 to TRBJ2-7, with 8 bases lining up with TRBD1. Germline V gene sequence: CDR1 MNHGY, CDR2 SVAAGI. The junction had 9 bases not matched to a gene; V was cut back by 2 bases and J by 6 bases. This CDR3 is 15 amino acids long. DNA for the CDR3: TGTGCCAGCAGTTATAAGTCAGGGGGCATTTGCGAGCAGTACTTC. Amino acids: CASSYKSGGICEQYF.

This clonotype appeared a single time. CDR3: CASSLVGEEAGDTQYF. As DNA, the CDR3 is TGCGCCAGCAGCTTGGTAGGGGAGGAGGCGGGGGATACGCAGTATTTT. The rearrangement uses TRBV5-1 and TRBJ2-3, with D possibly being TRBD2 (6 bases). V shed 0 bases and J shed 6 bases, with 17 bases lying between them. Germline V gene lookup returns CDR1 SGHRS and CDR2 YFSETQ. This CDR3 comprises 16 residues.

Written as DNA, the CDR3 is TGTGCCAGCAGTCTCAACCTGCCCCCCGCCCTCCACTTT. Protein: CASSLNLPPALHF. The chain employs TRBV28 and TRBJ1-6; D gene unclear. Germline V gene lookup returns CDR1 MDHEN and CDR2 SYDVKM. Deletions cut 5 bases from V and 14 bases from J, with 16 bases between. The CDR3 totals 13 residues. Supplemented by reference TRBV28 and TRBJ1-6, the full variable domain reads DVKVTQSSRYLVKRTGEKVFLECVQDMDHENMFWYRQDPGLGLRLIYFSYDVKMKEKGDIPEGYSVSREKKERFSLILESASTNQTSMYLCASSLNLPPALHFGNGTRLTVT.

CDR3 in amino acids: CASSPGATIRNEQFF. The DNA for the CDR3 is TGTGCCAGCAGTCCGGGGGCGACAATAAGGAATGAGCAGTTCTTC. The V call is TRBV27, the J call TRBJ2-1; D tentatively fits TRBD1 or TRBD2 (6 bases each). V lost 5 bases and J 7 bases, leaving 18 bases between the germline ends. The CDR3 sequence is 15 residues long. Looked up from germline, CDR1 is MNHEY and CDR2 is SMNVEV (reference sequence).

V gene TRBV20-1 combines with J gene TRBJ2-3; TRBD2 agrees at 9 bases. The V and J ends lost 2 bases and 0 bases, in that order; junction bases with no gene match: 9. Germline loops: CDR1 DFQATT, CDR2 SNEGSKA (reference sequence). The CDR3 spans 17 residues. The CDR3: CSARRAGGVYSTDTQYF. As DNA, the CDR3 is TGCAGTGCTAGAAGAGCGGGGGGAGTGTACAGCACAGATACGCAGTATTTT.

This rearrangement joins TRBV29-1 to TRBJ1-2; D remains unclear. Trimming cost V 1 base and J 4 bases, with 10 bases left between them. Germline CDR1 is SQVTM and CDR2 is ANQGSEA. The CDR3 is made up of 13 amino acids. The CDR3 nucleotides are TGCAGCGTTGAAGTTGAGGGAACCTATGGCTACACCTTC. Its translation is CSVEVEGTYGYTF.

This sequence joins TRBV28 and TRBJ1-6, with D possibly being TRBD1 (5 bases). Germline V gene sequence: CDR1 MDHEN, CDR2 SYDVKM. V was shortened by 5 bases and J by 8 bases, with 16 bases between the two germline ends. This CDR3 is 15 amino acids long. CDR3 region: CASSPAAGPDSPLHF. The CDR3 coding sequence is TGTGCCAGCAGTCCCGCCGCGGGGCCAGATTCACCCCTCCACTTT.

The chain couples TRBV18 to TRBJ2-4; 12 bases fit TRBD1. The J call may be wrong; the DNA end is better matched by TRBJ2-7. This CDR3 is built from 15 residues. CDR1 KGHSH and CDR2 LQKENI come from the germline V gene. The CDR3 nucleotides are TGTGCCAGCTCACCAACGGGACAGGGGGCGTACGAGCAGTACTTC. Translation gives CASSPTGQGAYEQYF.

The genes are TRBV4-2 and TRBJ2-5; D not certain. V lost 1 base to trimming and J lost 0 bases, with 6 bases between them. CDR1 and CDR2 (germline): LGHNA, YNFKEQ. The CDR3 is made up of 14 amino acids. This CDR3 is CASSQGANQETQYF. The CDR3 region has the DNA TGTGCCAGCAGCCAAGGGGCCAACCAAGAGACCCAGTACTTC.

This rearrangement joins TRBV10-3 to TRBJ1-2; TRBD1 aligns across 7 bases. J lost 8 bases, V lost 6 bases, and 9 bases had no gene match. This CDR3 spans 13 amino acids. Germline V gene lookup returns CDR1 ENHRY and CDR2 SYGVKD. CDR3 nucleotide sequence: TGTGCCATCAGGGTACAGGGGCGAGAGGGCTACACCTTC. It encodes CAIRVQGREGYTF.

This clonotype was seen a handful of times. The rearrangement links TRBV2 to TRBJ2-1; D possibly matches TRBD1 or TRBD2 (5 bases each). From germline, CDR1 is SNHLY and CDR2 FYNNEI. There are 14 residues in the CDR3. V lost 9 bases and J lost 4, with 16 bases in between. CDR3 sequence: CASGAGLTYNEQFF. The CDR3 DNA sequence: TGTGCCAGTGGGGCCGGACTCACTTACAATGAGCAGTTCTTC.

This clonotype has more than one count but fewer than ten. V gene TRBV7-9 combines with J gene TRBJ2-5, with unresolved D. Trimming shortened V by 6 bases and J by 5 bases, and 22 bases separated the two germline ends. Per the germline V gene, CDR1 is SEHNR and CDR2 is FQNEAQ (reference sequence). This CDR3 comprises 16 residues. CDR3 sequence (DNA): TGTGCCAGCAGAAAATCGACCGATTGGCCCGGGGAGACCCAGTACTTC. Residues: CASRKSTDWPGETQYF.

The genes are TRBV12-3 or TRBV12-4 and TRBJ2-7, with D perhaps matching TRBD2 (5 bases). Trimming shortened V by 6 bases and J by 2 bases, and 17 bases separated the two germline ends. The CDR3 is 15 residues long. Written as DNA, the CDR3 is TGTGCCAGCAGGTGGTCCTCTAGCTTCACCTACGAGCAGTACTTC. It codes for CASRWSSSFTYEQYF.

The J gene is TRBJ2-4, the V gene TRBV18; the match to TRBD2 covers 7 bases. Germline-derived CDR1 and CDR2 are KGHSH and LQKENI. Trimming removed 3 bases from V and 6 bases from J; junction bases left unmatched: 5. There are 14 residues in the CDR3. CDR3 bases: TGTGCCAGCTCACCCACGGGGAGGGGAAACATTCAGTACTTC. Its protein is CASSPTGRGNIQYF.

Only one count was recorded for this clonotype. The CDR3: CASGRGRRLATYNEQFF. The CDR3 DNA sequence: TGTGCCAGCGGAAGAGGACGAAGACTAGCGACCTACAATGAGCAGTTCTTC. V and J are TRBV6-4 and TRBJ2-1, with 8 bases aligning to TRBD2. The V gene end was trimmed by 8 bases and the J gene end by 2 bases; junction bases not matched to a gene: 14. Germline V lookup: CDR1 MRHNA, CDR2 SNTAGT. CDR3 size: 17 residues.

Concerning this clonotype itself: A read error may produce the germline difference seen at one junction end. V gene TRBV5-1 combines with J gene TRBJ2-1, with 9 bases fitting TRBD2. The CDR3 length is 14 residues. Germline V lookup: CDR1 SGHRS, CDR2 YFSETQ. CDR3 amino acids: CASAGGGATNELFF. CDR3 DNA: TGCGCCAGCGCGGGCGGGGGGGCCACAAATGAGCTGTTCTTC.

This sequence joins TRBV5-1 and TRBJ2-3; D remains ambiguous. CDR3 size: 14 residues. V was shortened by 7 bases and J by 0 bases, with 12 bases between the two germline ends. Germline V gives CDR1 SGHRS, CDR2 YFSETQ. In DNA, the CDR3 is TGCGCCAGCGGATCTCAGACTAGCACAGATACGCAGTATTTT. Translation gives CASGSQTSTDTQYF.

This clonotype was seen a handful of times. V and J are TRBV7-2 and TRBJ2-3; 11 bases are shared with TRBD2. Trimming cost V 3 bases and J 14 bases; bases outside gene matches: 7. From germline, CDR1 is SGHTA and CDR2 FQGNSA. The CDR3 has 13 residues. CDR3 sequence reads: CASSFPTSGVLYF. The DNA of the CDR3 is TGTGCCAGCAGCTTCCCGACTAGCGGGGTTTTGTATTTT.

The gene calls are TRBV7-2 and TRBJ2-7; 9 bases agree with TRBD1. Germline loops: CDR1 SGHTA, CDR2 FQGNSA. The trim removed 0 bases at V and 3 bases at J, leaving 6 bases unmatched. The CDR3 runs to 16 residues. This CDR3 is CASSLAGTGLFYEQYF. For the CDR3, the DNA is TGTGCCAGCAGCTTAGCAGGGACAGGGTTGTTCTACGAGCAGTACTTC.

The chain couples TRBV29-1 to TRBJ2-3; 8 bases match TRBD2. This CDR3 contains 14 residues. CDR1 and CDR2 from the germline V gene are SQVTM and ANQGSEA. With 6 bases clipped from V and 1 base from J, the junction kept 6 bases outside the gene matches. The chain's CDR3 is CSVGGGPGTDTQYF. The CDR3 DNA reads as TGCAGCGTCGGGGGGGGCCCGGGCACAGATACGCAGTATTTT.

There are a few counts of this clonotype. The V gene is TRBV2, the J gene TRBJ2-5; a weak D match, TRBD2 (6 bases). V was trimmed by 6 bases and J by 2 bases, leaving 13 bases between them. The CDR3 is 14 amino acids. Germline assignment: CDR1 SNHLY and CDR2 FYNNEI. The CDR3 nucleotides read TGTGCCAGCAGGCGGCGGGGCCCTCAAGAGACCCAGTACTTC. This encodes CASRRRGPQETQYF.

The rearrangement links TRBV12-3 or TRBV12-4 to TRBJ2-5; 16 bases fit TRBD2. The length of the CDR3 is 16 residues. V lost 3 bases, J lost 4 bases, and 2 bases stayed unmatched. CDR3 DNA: TGTGCCAGCAGTTTGGGGACTAGCGGGGGGGCAGAGACCCAGTACTTC. This translates into CASSLGTSGGAETQYF.

V usage is TRBV6-1 and J usage is TRBJ1-5; D may be TRBD1 (6 bases). Germline loops: CDR1 MNHNS, CDR2 SASEGT. The CDR3 extends over 14 amino acids. Trimming took 6 bases from V and 6 from J, leaving 15 bases between them. This chain's CDR3 is CASRETGPTQPQHF. The CDR3 DNA is TGTGCCAGCAGGGAGACAGGCCCCACTCAGCCCCAGCATTTT.

The CDR3 coding sequence is TGTGCCAGCAGCCCCAGGGGCAGTAGAACCAAAAACATTCAGTACTTC. It codes for CASSPRGSRTKNIQYF. The chain combines TRBV2 with TRBJ2-4, with TRBD1 as a possible D gene (6 bases). The CDR3 extends over 16 amino acids. CDR1 SNHLY and CDR2 FYNNEI come from the germline V gene. Between the trimmed V and J ends, which lost 6 bases and 2 bases, there was a span of 17 bases.

The genes are TRBV6-6 and TRBJ2-4, with a weak D call TRBD2 (6 bases). The J call is doubtful: the DNA matches TRBJ2-7 better. CDR3 size: 11 residues. The germline V gene has CDR1 MNHNY and CDR2 SVGAGI (reference sequence). The CDR3 sequence: CASRWEDEQYF. For the CDR3, the DNA is TGTGCCAGCAGGTGGGAGGACGAGCAGTACTTC.

This clonotype was recorded only once. The chain links TRBV20-1 to TRBJ1-6; no clear D gene. This CDR3 has 14 amino acids. With 6 bases removed from V and 4 bases from J, the gap between germline ends came to 13 bases. Germline V gene lookup returns CDR1 DFQATT and CDR2 SNEGSKA (reference sequence). CDR3 region: CSAKPTGYNSPLHF. The DNA for the CDR3 is TGCAGTGCGAAACCGACGGGGTATAATTCACCCCTCCACTTT.

The V call is TRBV29-1, the J call TRBJ2-1; TRBD2 aligns across 7 bases. This CDR3 spans 14 amino acids. The germline V gene has CDR1 SQVTM and CDR2 ANQGSEA. With 5 bases clipped from V and 7 bases from J, the junction kept 11 bases outside the gene matches. This CDR3 is CSVFGDYHWNEQFF. In DNA, the CDR3 is TGCAGCGTTTTCGGGGACTACCACTGGAATGAGCAGTTCTTC.

The gene calls are TRBV28 and TRBJ2-1; TRBD2 agrees at 12 bases. J lost 10 bases, V lost 5 bases, and 9 bases had no gene match. Germline V CDR1 and CDR2: MDHEN, SYDVKM. The CDR3 loop spans 15 amino acids. The CDR3: CASSGASGGAGEQFF. The CDR3 DNA is TGTGCCAGCAGTGGCGCTAGCGGGGGGGCAGGCGAGCAGTTCTTC.

This clonotype was recorded a few times. The rearrangement joins TRBV5-1 to TRBJ2-7; D may be TRBD1 or TRBD2 (6 bases each). Germline CDR1 reads SGHRS; CDR2 reads YFSETQ. The CDR3 is 14 amino acids. V dropped 0 bases and J dropped 5 bases, with 12 bases sitting between them. This CDR3 is CASSLANREDEQYF. CDR3 sequence (DNA): TGCGCCAGCAGCTTGGCCAACAGGGAGGACGAGCAGTACTTC. Variable domain in full (rest from reference TRBV5-1 and TRBJ2-7): KAGVTQTPRYLIKTRGQQVTLSCSPISGHRSVSWYQQTPGQGLQFLFEYFSETQRNKGNFPGRFSGRQFSNSRSEMNVSTLELGDSALYLCASSLANREDEQYFGPGTRLTVT.

Points on this clonotype: A much larger clone lies one base from this, so it may be a read error. V gene TRBV20-1 combines with J gene TRBJ2-5, with 7 bases lining up with TRBD2. Germline V gene lookup returns CDR1 DFQATT and CDR2 SNEGSKA (reference sequence). J was trimmed by 11 bases and V by 6 bases; bases with no gene match: 18. This CDR3 has 14 amino acids. CDR3 nucleotides: TGCAGTGCAGCGAACGGGGGGTCTATGCCTGAGCAGTACTTC. This codes for CSAANGGSMPEQYF.

This clonotype was detected only a few times. The chain uses TRBV5-1 and TRBJ2-5; 7 bases fit TRBD1. V was clipped by 2 bases and J by 4 bases; unmatched bases: 2. CDR1 is SGHRS and CDR2 is YFSETQ in the germline V gene. The CDR3 has 13 amino acids. In DNA, the CDR3 is TGCGCCAGCAGCTTCGGGACAGCAGAGACCCAGTACTTC. This codes for CASSFGTAETQYF.